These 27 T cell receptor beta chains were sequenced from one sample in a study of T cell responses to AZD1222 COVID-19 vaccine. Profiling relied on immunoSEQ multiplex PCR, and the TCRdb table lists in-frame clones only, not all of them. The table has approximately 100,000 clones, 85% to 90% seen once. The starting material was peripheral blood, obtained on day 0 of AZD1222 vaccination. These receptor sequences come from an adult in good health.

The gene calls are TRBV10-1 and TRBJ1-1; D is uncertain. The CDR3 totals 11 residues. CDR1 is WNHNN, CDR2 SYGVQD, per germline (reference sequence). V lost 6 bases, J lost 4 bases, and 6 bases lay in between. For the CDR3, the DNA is TGCGCCAGCAGCGGTCCCACTGAAGCTTTCTTT. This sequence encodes CASSGPTEAFF.

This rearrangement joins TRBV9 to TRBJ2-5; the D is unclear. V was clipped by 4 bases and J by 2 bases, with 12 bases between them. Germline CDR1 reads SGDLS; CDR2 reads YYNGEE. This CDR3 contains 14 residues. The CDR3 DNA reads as TGTGCCAGCAGCCGGCAGGTGGATCAAGAGACCCAGTACTTC. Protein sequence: CASSRQVDQETQYF. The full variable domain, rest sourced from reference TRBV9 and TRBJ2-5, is DSGVTQTPKHLITATGQRVTLRCSPRSGDLSVYWYQQSLDQGLQFLIQYYNGEERAKGNILERFSAQQFPDLHSELNLSSLELGDSALYFCASSRQVDQETQYFGPGTRLLVL.

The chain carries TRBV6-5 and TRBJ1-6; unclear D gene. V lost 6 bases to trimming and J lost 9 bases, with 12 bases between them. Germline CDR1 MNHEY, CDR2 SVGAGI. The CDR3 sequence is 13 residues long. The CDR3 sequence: CASRWTLSSPLHF. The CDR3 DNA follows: TGTGCCAGCAGGTGGACCCTGAGTTCACCCCTCCACTTT.

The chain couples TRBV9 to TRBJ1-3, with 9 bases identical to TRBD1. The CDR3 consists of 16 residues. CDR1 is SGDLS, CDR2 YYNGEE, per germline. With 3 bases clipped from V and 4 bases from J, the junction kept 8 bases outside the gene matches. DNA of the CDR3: TGTGCCAGCAGCGGCTCGGGACAGGGTTTCGGAAACACCATATATTTT. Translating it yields CASSGSGQGFGNTIYF. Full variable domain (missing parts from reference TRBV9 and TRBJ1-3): DSGVTQTPKHLITATGQRVTLRCSPRSGDLSVYWYQQSLDQGLQFLIQYYNGEERAKGNILERFSAQQFPDLHSELNLSSLELGDSALYFCASSGSGQGFGNTIYFGEGSWLTVV.

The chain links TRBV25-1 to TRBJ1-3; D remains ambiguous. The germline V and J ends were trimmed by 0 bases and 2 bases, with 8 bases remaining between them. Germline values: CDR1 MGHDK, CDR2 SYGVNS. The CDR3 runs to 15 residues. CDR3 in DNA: TGTGCCAGCAGTGAATATTTGGGAGCTGGAAACACCATATATTTT. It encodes CASSEYLGAGNTIYF. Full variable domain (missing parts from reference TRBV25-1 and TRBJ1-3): EADIYQTPRYLVIGTGKKITLECSQTMGHDKMYWYQQDPGMELHLIHYSYGVNSTEKGDLSSESTVSRIRTEHFPLTLESARPSHTSQYLCASSEYLGAGNTIYFGEGSWLTVV.

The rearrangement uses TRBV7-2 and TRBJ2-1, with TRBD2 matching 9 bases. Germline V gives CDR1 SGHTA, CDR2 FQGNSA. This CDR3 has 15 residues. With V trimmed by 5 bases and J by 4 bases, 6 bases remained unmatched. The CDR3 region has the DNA TGTGCCAGCAGCCCACGGACTAGCGATTACAATGAGCAGTTCTTC. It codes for CASSPRTSDYNEQFF.

CDR3 residues: CASRLGQPDSPLHF. CDR3 DNA sequence: TGTGCCAGCAGACTCGGACAGCCCGATTCACCCCTCCACTTT. The V gene is TRBV5-6, the J gene TRBJ1-6; D is perhaps TRBD1 (6 bases). The CDR3 has 14 residues. CDR1 and CDR2 from the germline V gene are SGHDT and YYEEEE. Trimming left V 5 bases short and J 8 bases short, with 14 bases between.

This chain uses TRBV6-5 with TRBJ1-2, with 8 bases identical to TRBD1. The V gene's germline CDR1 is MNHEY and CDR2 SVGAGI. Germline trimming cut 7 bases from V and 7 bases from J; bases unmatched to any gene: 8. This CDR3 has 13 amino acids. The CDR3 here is CASTDRDGGGYTF. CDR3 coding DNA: TGTGCCAGCACGGACAGGGACGGGGGTGGCTACACCTTC.

CDR3 sequence: CASSLDRAGYTF. CDR3 nucleotides: TGCGCCAGCAGCCTGGACAGGGCGGGCTACACCTTC. J is TRBJ1-2 and V is TRBV5-1, with 8 bases aligning to TRBD1. V was clipped by 4 bases and J by 8 bases; unmatched bases: 4. Looked up from germline, CDR1 is SGHRS and CDR2 is YFSETQ. The CDR3 consists of 12 residues.

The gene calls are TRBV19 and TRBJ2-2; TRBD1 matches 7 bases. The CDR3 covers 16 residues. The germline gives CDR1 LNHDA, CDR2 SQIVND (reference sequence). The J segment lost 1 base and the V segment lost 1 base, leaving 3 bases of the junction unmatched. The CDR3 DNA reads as TGTGCCAGTAGTATAGTGTGGACAGGGAACACCGGGGAGCTGTTTTTT. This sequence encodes CASSIVWTGNTGELFF.

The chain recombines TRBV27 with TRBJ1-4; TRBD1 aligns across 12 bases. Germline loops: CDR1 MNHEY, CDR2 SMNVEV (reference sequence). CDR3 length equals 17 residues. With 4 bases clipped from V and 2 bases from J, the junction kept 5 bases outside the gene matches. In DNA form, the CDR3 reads TGTGCCAGCAGTTCTCGGGACAGGGGGCTCACTAATGAAAAACTGTTTTTT. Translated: CASSSRDRGLTNEKLFF.

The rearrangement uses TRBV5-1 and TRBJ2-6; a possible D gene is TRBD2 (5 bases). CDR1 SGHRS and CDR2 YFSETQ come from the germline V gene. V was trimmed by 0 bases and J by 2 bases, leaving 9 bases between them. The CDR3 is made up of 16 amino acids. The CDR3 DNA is TGCGCCAGCAGCTTGGCCCCGGGAACTGGGGCCAACGTCCTGACTTTC. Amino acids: CASSLAPGTGANVLTF.

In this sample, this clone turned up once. CDR3 DNA: TGCGCCAGCAGCTTTGGGACATATTATTCACCCCTCCACTTT. Its protein product is CASSFGTYYSPLHF. The chain joins TRBV5-1 to TRBJ1-6; a weak D match, TRBD1 (6 bases). The CDR3 is 14 amino acids. Between the trimmed V and J ends, which lost 2 bases and 8 bases, there was a span of 11 bases. CDR1 and CDR2 from the germline V gene are SGHRS and YFSETQ.

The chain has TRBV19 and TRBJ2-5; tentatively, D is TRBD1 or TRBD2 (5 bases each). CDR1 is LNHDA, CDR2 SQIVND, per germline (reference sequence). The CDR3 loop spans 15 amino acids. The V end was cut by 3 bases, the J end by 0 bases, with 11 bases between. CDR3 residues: CASSIEGRDQETQYF. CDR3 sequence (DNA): TGTGCCAGTAGTATCGAGGGGCGGGACCAAGAGACCCAGTACTTC.

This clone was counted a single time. CDR3 in amino acids: CASSLGDSLNYGYTF. CDR3 sequence (DNA): TGTGCCAGCAGCCTCGGGGACAGCTTGAACTATGGCTACACCTTC. This sequence joins TRBV7-9 and TRBJ1-2; 7 bases align to TRBD1. CDR1 and CDR2 (germline): SEHNR, FQNEAQ (reference sequence). The CDR3 sequence is 15 residues long. J was trimmed by 2 bases and V by 5 bases; bases with no gene match: 8.

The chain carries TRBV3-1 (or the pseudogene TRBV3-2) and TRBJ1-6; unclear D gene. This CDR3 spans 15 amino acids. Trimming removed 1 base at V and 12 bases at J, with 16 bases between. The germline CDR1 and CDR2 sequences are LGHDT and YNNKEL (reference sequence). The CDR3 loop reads CASSQVPTGFLPLHF. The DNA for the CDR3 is TGTGCCAGCAGCCAAGTTCCCACGGGTTTTTTACCCCTCCACTTT.

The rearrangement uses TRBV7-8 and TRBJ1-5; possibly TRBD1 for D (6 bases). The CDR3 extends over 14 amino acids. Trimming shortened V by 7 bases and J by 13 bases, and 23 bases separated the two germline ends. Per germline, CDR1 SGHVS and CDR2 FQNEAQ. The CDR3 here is CASTRMGARLPQHF. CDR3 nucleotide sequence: TGTGCCAGCACCCGAATGGGGGCCCGCCTGCCACAGCATTTT. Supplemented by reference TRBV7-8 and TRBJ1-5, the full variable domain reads GAGVSQSPRYKVAKRGQDVALRCDPISGHVSLFWYQQALGQGPEFLTYFQNEAQLDKSGLPSDRFFAERPEGSVSTLKIQRTQQEDSAVYLCASTRMGARLPQHFGDGTRLSIL.

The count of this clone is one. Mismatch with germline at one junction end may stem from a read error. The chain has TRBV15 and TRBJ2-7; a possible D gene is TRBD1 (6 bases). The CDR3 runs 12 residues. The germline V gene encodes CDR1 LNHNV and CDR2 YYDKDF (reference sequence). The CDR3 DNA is TGTGCCACCAGCAGTGGGGCAGGGGCTAAGGACTTC. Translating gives CATSSGAGAKDF.

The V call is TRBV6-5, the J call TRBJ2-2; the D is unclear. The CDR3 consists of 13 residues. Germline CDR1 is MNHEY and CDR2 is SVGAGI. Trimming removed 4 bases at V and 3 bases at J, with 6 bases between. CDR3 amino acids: CASSSTYTGELFF. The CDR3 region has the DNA TGTGCCAGCAGTTCCACATACACCGGGGAGCTGTTTTTT.

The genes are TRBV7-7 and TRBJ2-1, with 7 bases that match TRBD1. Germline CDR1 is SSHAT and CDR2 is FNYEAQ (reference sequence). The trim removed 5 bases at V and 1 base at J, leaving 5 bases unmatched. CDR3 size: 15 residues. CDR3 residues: CASSTTGSSYNEQFF. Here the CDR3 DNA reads TGTGCCAGCAGCACGACAGGGTCGTCCTACAATGAGCAGTTCTTC.

CDR3 sequence: CASSLAGGPNTEAFF. The CDR3 DNA follows: TGCGCCAGCAGTTTGGCAGGGGGCCCGAACACTGAAGCTTTCTTT. J is TRBJ1-1 and V is TRBV4-1, with 8 positions matching TRBD1. Trimming cost V 6 bases and J 1 base; bases outside gene matches: 7. The CDR3 spans 15 residues. In germline, CDR1 is MGHRA, CDR2 YSYEKL.

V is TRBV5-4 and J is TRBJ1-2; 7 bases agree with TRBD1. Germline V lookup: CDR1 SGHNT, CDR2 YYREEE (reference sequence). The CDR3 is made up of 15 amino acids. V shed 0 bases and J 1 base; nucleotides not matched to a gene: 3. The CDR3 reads CASSLGDSFNYGYTF. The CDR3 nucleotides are TGTGCCAGCAGCTTGGGGGACAGCTTTAACTATGGCTACACCTTC.

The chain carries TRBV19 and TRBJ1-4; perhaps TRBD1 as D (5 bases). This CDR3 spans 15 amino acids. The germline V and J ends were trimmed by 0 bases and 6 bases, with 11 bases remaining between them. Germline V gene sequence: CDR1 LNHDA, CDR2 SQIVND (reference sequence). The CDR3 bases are TGTGCCAGTAGTATAGATCATGGAGGGGATGAAAAACTGTTTTTT. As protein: CASSIDHGGDEKLFF.

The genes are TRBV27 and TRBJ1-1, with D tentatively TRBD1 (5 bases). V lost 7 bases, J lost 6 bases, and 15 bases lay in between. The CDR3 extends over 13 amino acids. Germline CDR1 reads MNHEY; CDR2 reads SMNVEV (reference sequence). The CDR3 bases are TGTGCCAGCAAACCGACGGGCAGGGCTGAAGCTTTCTTT. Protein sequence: CASKPTGRAEAFF.

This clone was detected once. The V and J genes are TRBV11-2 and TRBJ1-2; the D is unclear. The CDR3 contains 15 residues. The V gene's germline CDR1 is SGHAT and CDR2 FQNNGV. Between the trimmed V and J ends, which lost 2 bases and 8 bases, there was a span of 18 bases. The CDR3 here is CASSLLRQTERGYTF. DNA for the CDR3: TGTGCCAGCAGCTTACTTCGGCAGACCGAACGGGGCTACACCTTC.

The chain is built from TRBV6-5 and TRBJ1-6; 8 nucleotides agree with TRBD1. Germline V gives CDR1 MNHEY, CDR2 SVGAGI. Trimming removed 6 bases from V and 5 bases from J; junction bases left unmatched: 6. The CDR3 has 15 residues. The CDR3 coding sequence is TGTGCCAGCAGCTGGACAGGGTTGCATAATTCACCCCTCCACTTT. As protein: CASSWTGLHNSPLHF.

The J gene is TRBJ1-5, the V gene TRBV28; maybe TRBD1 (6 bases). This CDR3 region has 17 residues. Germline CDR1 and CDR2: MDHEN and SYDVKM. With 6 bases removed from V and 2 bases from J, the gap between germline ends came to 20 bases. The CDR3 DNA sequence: TGTGCCAGCAGCCTAGACCGGTGGGGGGCCCGCAATCAGCCCCAGCATTTT. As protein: CASSLDRWGARNQPQHF.